This is a list of T cell receptor beta chains from one sample in a study of breast tumors, draining lymph nodes, adjacent tissues. MiXCR was run by TCRdb on the multiplex PCR reads, yielding one entry per CDR3 protein. This table has approximately 130,000 distinct CDR3 sequences, 21% appearing once. Sequenced: axillary lymph node tissue. These receptors originate from a female donor with breast cancer. Some clones in this sample may be carry-over from other donors' samples. Each CDR3 is given with its conserved first and last residue. A D gene is named only where the DNA matches it firmly. Clone size is not always given. Where it is, it says once, few, many or a class for expanded clones.

TRBV29-1	TRBJ2-7	NA	many	TGCAGCGTCGACACAGGGTTCGCCCACGAGCAGTACTTC	CSVDTGFAHEQYF
TRBV20-1	TRBJ2-1	TRBD2	many	TGCAGTGCTAGAAAACTAGCGGGAGGACAACCTTACTTCCAAGTGAATGAGCAGTTCTTC	CSARKLAGGQPYFQVNEQFF
TRBV6-2/TRBV6-3	TRBJ2-7	TRBD2	NA	TGTGCCAGCAGTCACTCTGAGGCGGGAGTCAGTAGCGAGCAGTACTTC	CASSHSEAGVSSEQYF
TRBV15	TRBJ1-5	NA	many	TGTGCCACCAGCCCGGGGCAGGGCGGTCAGCCCCAGCATTTT	CATSPGQGGQPQHF
TRBV6-1	TRBJ1-5	TRBD1	many	TGTGCCAGCACCAACAGGGGGACGGGACAGCCCCAGCATTTT	CASTNRGTGQPQHF
TRBV3-1	TRBJ1-2	NA	many	TGTGCCAGCAGCCAAGGAGGGGCAGCTGCTAACTATGGCTACACCTTC	CASSQGGAAANYGYTF
TRBV4-1	TRBJ2-1	NA	many	TGCGCCAGCAATATTCCGGGGTCAGGGCGAAATGAGCAGTTCTTC	CASNIPGSGRNEQFF
TRBV25-1	TRBJ1-3	NA	few	TGTGCCAGCTCCGGCTATCCGGCATTTCATAAGGGGCGGCGAAACACCATATATTTT	CASSGYPAFHKGRRNTIYF
TRBV18	TRBJ1-4	NA	many	TGTGCCAGCTCCCCCGGGACTCCTAATGAAAAACTGTTTTTT	CASSPGTPNEKLFF
TRBV30	TRBJ2-1	NA	NA	TGTGCCGGGTCACGGGGGGCGCTGAGCAATGAGCAGTTCTTC	CAGSRGALSNEQFF
TRBV4-1	TRBJ1-5	NA	many	TGCGCCAGCAGCCTCGACAGCGCGAATCAGCCCCAGCATTTT	CASSLDSANQPQHF
TRBV28	TRBJ2-7	TRBD1	NA	TGTGCCAGCAGTCCCGGGACAGGGGGAGATTTCTACGAGCAGTACTTC	CASSPGTGGDFYEQYF
TRBV13	TRBJ2-7	NA	many	TGTGCCAGCAGCGCCCGGGGGCAGGGACTTGCCGAGCAGTACTTC	CASSARGQGLAEQYF
TRBV3-1	TRBJ2-5	NA	many	TGTGCCAGCAGCAATGAGTTCGGGGAGACCCAGTACTTC	CASSNEFGETQYF
TRBV6-1	TRBJ2-1	TRBD2	many	TGTGCCAGCAGTGCATCCGGGACTAGCGGGAGGGCGCAGTTCTTC	CASSASGTSGRAQFF
TRBV12-3/TRBV12-4	TRBJ2-2	TRBD1	once	TGTGCCAGCAGTCGGGGACAGGGGGATAACACCGGGGAGCTGTTTTTT	CASSRGQGDNTGELFF
TRBV27	TRBJ2-7	NA	few	TGTGCCAGCAGCCAAAGCGGGTCGTATTCCCACGAGCAGTACTTC	CASSQSGSYSHEQYF
TRBV6-1	TRBJ1-2	NA	once	TGTGCCAGCAGCCGAGGGGCTGACAGTTCTAACTATGGCTACACCTTC	CASSRGADSSNYGYTF
TRBV7-2	TRBJ2-1	NA	many	TGTGCCAGCAGCTTAGATGGGGCAGGGTGGATTCTCAATGAGCAGTTCTTC	CASSLDGAGWILNEQFF
TRBV19	TRBJ1-2	NA	many	TGTGCCAGTAGTATCCAGGGACCCCATGGCTACACCTTC	CASSIQGPHGYTF
TRBV19	TRBJ1-5	TRBD1	few	TGTGCCAGTACCCAGACAGGGGACCAGCCCCAGCATTTT	CASTQTGDQPQHF
TRBV28	TRBJ2-5	NA	NA	TGTGCCAGCAGCCCAACCCGGCACAGAGGCGAACAAGAGACCCAGTACTTC	CASSPTRHRGEQETQYF
TRBV7-3	TRBJ1-6	TRBD1	many	TGTGCCAGCAGCTTAGGTAGGGGGCCCTCAATTCGATCACCCCTCCACTTT	CASSLGRGPSIRSPLHF
TRBV20-1	TRBJ2-3	NA	many	TGCAGTGCTAGTAGACAGCCCACAGATACGCAGTATTTT	CSASRQPTDTQYF
TRBV7-8	TRBJ1-4	NA	many	TGTGCCAGCAGCTTAAACAGTCTGGCTAATGAAAAACTGTTTTTT	CASSLNSLANEKLFF
TRBV9	TRBJ2-5	NA	many	TGTGCCAGCAGCGTAGCTATTTCAGGGACCCAGTACTTC	CASSVAISGTQYF
TRBV3-1	TRBJ2-1	TRBD2	NA	TGTGCCAGCAGCCCTCCTTACGGGAGGGCCTCTGAGCAGTTCTTC	CASSPPYGRASEQFF
TRBV20-1	TRBJ2-1	TRBD2	many	TGCAGTGCTAGAGGGACTAGCGGGAGGAATGAGCAGTTCTTC	CSARGTSGRNEQFF
TRBV13	TRBJ2-3	NA	many	TGTGCCAGCAGCTCGGAGGAGAGGGCCACAGATACGCAGTATTTT	CASSSEERATDTQYF
TRBV5-1	TRBJ2-2	NA	many	TGCGCCAGCAGCTTTCGGCGGGACGCCCTTACCGGGGAGCTGTTTTTT	CASSFRRDALTGELFF
TRBV7-9	TRBJ1-1	TRBD1	NA	TGTGCCAGCAGCTCGACAGGGATGAACACTGAAGCTTTCTTT	CASSSTGMNTEAFF
TRBV5-4	TRBJ2-1	NA	many	TGTGCCAGCAGCTTCCTTGCAGCTGAGCAGTTCTTC	CASSFLAAEQFF
TRBV2	TRBJ2-7	NA	many	TGTGCCAGCTCGAGACAGGCTTATTACGAGCAGTACTTC	CASSRQAYYEQYF
TRBV10-2	TRBJ2-1	NA	many	TGCGCCAGCAGTGAGTCGAACATCGGCAATGAGCAGTTCTTC	CASSESNIGNEQFF
TRBV19	TRBJ1-5	TRBD1	many	TGTGCCAGTCAGTCCGGGACAGGCTTGAGCAATCAGCCCCAGCATTTT	CASQSGTGLSNQPQHF
TRBV2	TRBJ2-4	NA	NA	TGTGCCAGCAGTGGGGCCGCTACGATAGCCAAAAACATTCAGTACTTC	CASSGAATIAKNIQYF
TRBV6-2/TRBV6-3	TRBJ1-5	NA	NA	TGTGCCAGCAGTAAAACGACAGCTTTCGGCAATCAGCCCCAGCATTTT	CASSKTTAFGNQPQHF
TRBV29-1	TRBJ2-1	TRBD1	NA	TGCAGCGTTGAAGATCTTCTGGACAGGGGGCCCTACAATGAGCAGTTCTTC	CSVEDLLDRGPYNEQFF
TRBV10-3	TRBJ2-7	NA	many	TGTGCCATCAGGGGTGCGGTCCACGAGCAGTACTTC	CAIRGAVHEQYF
TRBV2	TRBJ1-1	NA	NA	TGTGCCAGCGGGTTTTCGGGCACTGAAGCTTTCTTT	CASGFSGTEAFF
TRBV5-4	TRBJ1-4	NA	NA	TGTGCCAGCAGCATAGGACAGATTAATGAAAAACTGTTTTTT	CASSIGQINEKLFF
TRBV19	TRBJ1-3	NA	many	TGTGCCAGTAGTGAAGGGCTGAGAAACACCATATATTTT	CASSEGLRNTIYF
TRBV5-1	TRBJ2-5	NA	many	TGCGCCAGCAGCTTGGACGGGGCGAAGACCCAGTACTTC	CASSLDGAKTQYF
TRBV6-2/TRBV6-3	TRBJ2-7	NA	many	TGTGCCAGCAGCACGGCTTACTCCTACGAGCAGTACTTC	CASSTAYSYEQYF
TRBV6-1	TRBJ2-1	TRBD2	few	TGTGCCACTACAGCGGGAGCCTACAATGAGCAGTTCTTC	CATTAGAYNEQFF
TRBV27	TRBJ1-2	NA	many	TGTGCCAGCAGTTATAACGGAAACTATGGCTACACCTTC	CASSYNGNYGYTF
TRBV19	TRBJ2-7	TRBD2	many	TGTGCCAGTAGTGTACCCGGGACTAGAGAGCACGGGCAGTACTTC	CASSVPGTREHGQYF
TRBV12-3/TRBV12-4	TRBJ1-3	TRBD1	many	TGTGCCAGCAGTAAAATACAGGGGGCGGAAGGAAACACCATATATTTT	CASSKIQGAEGNTIYF